The 2 T cell receptor beta chains listed next were all sequenced from one sample in a study of human T cells and chemical hapten exposure. Time point of the sample: pre-sensitization, week 0. Treatment of the sample: therapeutic diphenylcyclopropenone sensitization with weekly scalp DPC. In TCRdb, the RACE reads were re-called with MiXCR into one record per CDR3 protein. The repertoire includes 150,000 to 200,000 distinct CDR3 sequences, just under 30% of them detected once, and nearly 3% sits in the top ten. This material consisted of whole blood, taken in connection with sensitization to the hapten diphenylcyclopropenone (DPC). These receptors came from a woman aged 25 to 45 with alopecia areata. Some clones in this sample may be carry-over from other donors' samples.

The J gene is TRBJ1-2, the V gene TRBV20-1; unclear D gene. The CDR3 covers 12 residues. Trimming left V 1 base short and J 4 bases short, with 7 bases between. Germline loops: CDR1 DFQATT, CDR2 SNEGSKA (reference sequence). Here the CDR3 reads CSARVGGYGYTF. The CDR3 DNA reads as TGCAGTGCTAGAGTCGGAGGCTATGGCTACACCTTC.

This chain uses TRBV27 with TRBJ2-7; the D gene could be TRBD1 or TRBD2 (5 bases each). Germline-derived CDR1 and CDR2 are MNHEY and SMNVEV (reference sequence). V lost 5 bases to trimming and J lost 2 bases, with 13 bases between them. The length of the CDR3 is 14 residues. DNA for the CDR3: TGTGCCAGCAGTCGGGACGGGACCCCCTACGAGCAGTACTTC. It encodes CASSRDGTPYEQYF.